This T cell receptor (beta chain) originates from a study of blood T cell repertoires in COVID-19. Study as a whole: Material from acute and convalescent COVID-19 was sourced from the United States, Italy and Spain. Nucleic acid was either cDNA or gDNA, and it came from T cells, B-cell-depleted T cells, or PBMCs.

Trimming removed 0 bases from V and 3 bases from J; junction bases left unmatched: 7. Germline values: CDR1 SGDLS, CDR2 YYNGEE. This CDR3 has 17 residues. Authors' data handling: Nucleated cell counts were estimated from reference gene primer amplification. The repertoire was sequenced with immunoSEQ multiplex PCR; TCRdb's copy has only in-frame clones and lacks some. That table is the source of V, J and clone size, and D and trimming were worked out from the DNA. The table includes about 59,000 clones, 75% to 95% detected once. Sequenced material: peripheral blood. The chain joins TRBV9 to TRBJ2-2; 8 bases match TRBD1. The receptor was derived from a man aged 80 or over with acute or convalescent COVID-19. The CDR3 region has the DNA TGTGCCAGCAGCGTAGAGGGGACAGGATCGTACACCGGGGAGCTGTTTTTT. It encodes CASSVEGTGSYTGELFF.